This TCR beta chain appears in the sequencing data of a study of shared clonotypes between healthy human individuals. General observations from the study: Donor clonotype sharing was expected to depend on sequencing depth. Sharing across four donors was highest in naive CD4 (approximately 5%) and lowest in memory CD8 (0.4%).

The CDR3 sequence is 16 residues long. Trimming left V 5 bases short and J 3 bases short, with 18 bases between. From germline, CDR1 is SGHTA and CDR2 FQGTGA. The donor cohort consisted entirely of Caucasian adults residing in Nashville, Tennessee. Comment on this clone: The antigen is not known.

The sorted-subset replicate PCRs were given around 0.2 ug DNA, which is tens of thousands of T cell genomes. Here immunoSEQ multiplex PCR was the method, and the copy in TCRdb shows in-frame clones only, minus some. The sample lists about 1 million clones; 65% to 75% were seen once. The chain couples TRBV7-3 to TRBJ2-3; TRBD1 might be the D (6 bases). The material sequenced was memory CD4+ T cells sorted from blood. Specified subset: CD45RA-negative fraction. The origin of this receptor is a man aged 18-30 years in good health. The CDR3 loop reads CASSRTGLGGTDTQYF. DNA for the CDR3: TGTGCCAGCAGCCGAACAGGGCTAGGGGGAACAGATACGCAGTATTTT.